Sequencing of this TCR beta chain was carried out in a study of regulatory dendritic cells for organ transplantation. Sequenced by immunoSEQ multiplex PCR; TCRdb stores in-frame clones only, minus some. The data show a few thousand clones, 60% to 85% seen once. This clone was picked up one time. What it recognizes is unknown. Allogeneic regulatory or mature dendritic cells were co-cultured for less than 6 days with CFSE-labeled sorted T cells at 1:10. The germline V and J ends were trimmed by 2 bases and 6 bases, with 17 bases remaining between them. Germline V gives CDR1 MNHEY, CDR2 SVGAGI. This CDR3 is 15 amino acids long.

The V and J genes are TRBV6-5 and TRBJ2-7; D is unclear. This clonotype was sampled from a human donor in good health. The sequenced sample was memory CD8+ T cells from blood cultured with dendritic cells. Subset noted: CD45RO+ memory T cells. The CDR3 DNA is TGTGCCAGCAGTTACAGTAAACCACCCGGGCCCGAGCAGTACTTC. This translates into CASSYSKPPGPEQYF.